These 7 T cell receptor beta chains came from one sample sequenced in a study of post-analysis software for immune sequencing data. Included in the TCR beta cDNA libraries were unique molecular identifiers. TCRdb ran MiXCR on the PCR reads and lists one entry per CDR3 protein. Of a few hundred thousand distinct CDR3 sequences detected, approximately 39% appear once; the ten largest clones hold 7.6%. The antigens of these receptors remain unknown. Findings of the study overall: Roughly five TRBV segments were more frequent in patients than controls; TRBV5-6, TRBV5-1 and TRBV20-1 belonged to this group.

Sequencing was done on a sample of blood. These receptors were obtained from a girl aged 2-9 years with multiple sclerosis.

This clonotype was recorded a few times. CDR3 residues: CASSPRQGNYDGYTF. For the CDR3, the DNA is TGTGCCAGCAGCCCCCGACAGGGTAATTATGATGGCTACACCTTC. The rearrangement joins TRBV7-9 to TRBJ1-2; 7 nucleotides agree with TRBD1. V lost 5 bases, J lost 6 bases, and 12 bases stayed unmatched. From germline, CDR1 is SEHNR and CDR2 FQNEAQ (reference sequence). The CDR3 has 15 amino acids.

This clonotype was seen just once. Compared with germline, one end of the junction differs, possibly owing to a read error. The chain combines TRBV29-1 with TRBJ1-4; 8 bases match TRBD1. The CDR3 is made up of 13 amino acids. The germline gives CDR1 SQVTM, CDR2 ANQGSEA. The CDR3 sequence is CSVRTGPNEELFF. The CDR3 region has the DNA TGCAGCGTAAGGACAGGGCCGAATGAAGAACTGTTTTTT.

The genes are TRBV7-3 and TRBJ2-6; possible D gene TRBD2, 6 bases. This CDR3 spans 21 amino acids. V was clipped by 0 bases and J by 1 base, with 22 bases between them. Germline V CDR1 and CDR2: SGHTA, FQGTGA. For the CDR3, the DNA is TGTGCCAGCAGCTTAACACTTTACGGGGGACGGGTGAATTCTGGGGCCAACGTCCTGACTTTC. Its protein is CASSLTLYGGRVNSGANVLTF.

The V call is TRBV7-9, the J call TRBJ2-7, with a possible D match to TRBD2 (7 bases). Germline-derived CDR1 and CDR2 are SEHNR and FQNEAQ (reference sequence). The CDR3 sequence is 15 residues long. Between the trimmed V and J ends, which lost 6 bases and 3 bases, there was a span of 18 bases. The CDR3 sequence: CASSWTAGTFYEQYF. CDR3 DNA: TGTGCCAGCAGTTGGACAGCGGGGACCTTCTACGAGCAGTACTTC.

The chain couples TRBV6-2 or TRBV6-3 to TRBJ2-7, with 10 bases lining up with TRBD1. The germline CDR1 and CDR2 sequences are MNHEY and SVGEGT. This CDR3 is built from 14 residues. V shed 6 bases and J 4 bases; nucleotides not matched to a gene: 6. The DNA for the CDR3 is TGTGCCAGCAGAAAGACAGGGGGCGTTTACGAGCAGTACTTC. Translation: CASRKTGGVYEQYF.

This chain uses TRBV7-3 with TRBJ2-3; 7 positions match TRBD1. V was pared by 1 base and J by 3 bases, with 4 bases of the junction left unmatched. This CDR3 contains 15 residues. Looked up from germline, CDR1 is SGHTA and CDR2 is FQGTGA. The CDR3 bases are TGTGCCAGCAGCTTAAGGCTACAGGGGACAGATACGCAGTATTTT. This gives the protein CASSLRLQGTDTQYF.

The sample holds a few counts of this clonotype. The chain recombines TRBV5-1 with TRBJ1-2; D is undetermined. The CDR3 covers 14 residues. The germline gives CDR1 SGHRS, CDR2 YFSETQ. The V end was cut by 3 bases, the J end by 8 bases, with 17 bases between. This CDR3 reads CASSSPTDMSGYTF. CDR3 nucleotides: TGCGCCAGCAGCTCGCCGACGGATATGAGCGGCTACACCTTC. The full variable domain, in which reference TRBV5-1 and TRBJ1-2 provide the parts outside the CDR3, is KAGVTQTPRYLIKTRGQQVTLSCSPISGHRSVSWYQQTPGQGLQFLFEYFSETQRNKGNFPGRFSGRQFSNSRSEMNVSTLELGDSALYLCASSSPTDMSGYTFGSGTRLTVV.